A selection of T cell receptor beta chains follows, all from one sample in a study of blood T cell repertoires in COVID-19. Using immunoSEQ multiplex PCR, the repertoire was profiled, and TCRdb retains in-frame clones only, with some absent. The table shows approximately 210,000 clones, with 82% occurring only once. The sample was PBMCs or T cells enriched from blood (not recorded which). These receptors all come from a man aged 35 to 55 who had recovered from COVID-19. The CDR3 runs from the conserved cysteine through the conserved F or W. The D gene is left open where the match is weak. Clone size is shown for a subset of rows, as once, few, many or a class of expanded clone.

abundance	v_gene	j_gene	d_gene	CDR3aa	CDR3nt
.	TRBV7-2	TRBJ1-1	.	CASRPIRVNTEAFF	TGTGCCAGCAGGCCTATCAGGGTGAACACTGAAGCTTTCTTT
.	TRBV28	TRBJ2-1	TRBD1	CASRATSGQGVERTQFF	TGTGCCAGCAGGGCCACAAGCGGACAGGGCGTTGAAAGAACGCAGTTCTTC
.	TRBV5-4	TRBJ1-2	.	CASSLAGWQGLGYTF	TGTGCCAGCAGCTTGGCCGGGTGGCAGGGACTTGGCTACACCTTC
few	TRBV7-9	TRBJ1-3	TRBD1	CASSFQPGQGLGNTIYF	TGTGCCAGCAGCTTCCAACCGGGACAGGGGCTGGGAAACACCATATATTTT
.	TRBV4-3	TRBJ2-1	.	CASSQDLAYNEQFF	TGCGCCAGCAGCCAAGATTTAGCCTACAATGAGCAGTTCTTC
.	TRBV7-2	TRBJ1-1	.	CASSLVAAGALRGAFF	TGTGCCAGCAGCTTAGTAGCAGCAGGGGCTTTAAGGGGAGCTTTCTTT
.	TRBV18	TRBJ1-4	TRBD1	CASSPDRVYEKLFF	TGTGCCAGCTCACCAGACAGGGTATATGAAAAACTGTTTTTT
.	TRBV28	TRBJ2-7	TRBD2	CASSLSPGGYEQYF	TGTGCCAGCAGTTTATCTCCGGGAGGCTACGAGCAGTACTTC
.	TRBV19	TRBJ1-2	.	CASSISQADYGYTF	TGTGCCAGTAGTATCAGCCAAGCGGACTATGGCTACACCTTC
.	TRBV14	TRBJ1-2	.	CASSPNRERSATF	TGTGCCAGCAGCCCAAACAGGGAAAGGTCTGCCACCTTC
.	TRBV18	TRBJ2-5	.	CASSRGAIQETQYF	TGTGCCAGCTCCCGGGGGGCTATCCAAGAGACCCAGTACTTC
.	TRBV18	TRBJ2-3	.	CASSPAGLVTDTQYF	TGTGCCAGCTCACCAGCGGGGCTCGTCACAGATACGCAGTATTTT
.	TRBV6-5	TRBJ2-1	TRBD1	CASSMGQESYNEQFF	TGTGCCAGCAGTATGGGACAGGAGTCCTACAATGAGCAGTTCTTC
.	TRBV7-2	TRBJ1-3	TRBD1	CASSRQGAAGNTIYF	TGTGCCAGCAGCAGACAGGGGGCGGCCGGAAACACCATATATTTT
.	TRBV7-3	TRBJ2-2	.	CASSFDSSGELFF	TGTGCCAGCAGTTTTGACAGTTCCGGGGAGCTGTTTTTT
.	TRBV12-3/TRBV12-4	TRBJ1-6	.	CASRSGPNSPLHF	TGTGCCAGCAGGTCAGGGCCAAATTCACCCCTCCACTTT
.	TRBV24-1	TRBJ1-5	.	CATMGGEGDSNQPQHF	TGTGCCACCATGGGTGGGGAAGGGGATAGCAATCAGCCCCAGCATTTT
.	TRBV5-1	TRBJ2-3	.	CASSFIREPTDTQYF	TGCGCCAGCAGCTTCATCCGGGAACCCACAGATACGCAGTATTTT
.	TRBV30	TRBJ1-5	TRBD1	CAWSDQGGNQPQHF	TGTGCCTGGAGTGACCAGGGGGGAAATCAGCCCCAGCATTTT
.	TRBV11-3	TRBJ2-3	.	CASSLNAGDTDTQYF	TGTGCCAGCAGCCTTAACGCAGGGGACACAGATACGCAGTATTTT
.	TRBV19	TRBJ2-5	.	CASSSMGGAGETQYF	TGTGCCAGTAGTTCGATGGGGGGGGCTGGGGAGACCCAGTACTTC
.	TRBV2	TRBJ2-1	TRBD2	CASSPPGLGTGEQFF	TGTGCCAGCAGCCCCCCAGGACTAGGTACTGGTGAGCAGTTCTTC
.	TRBV7-9	TRBJ2-7	.	CASSLAGGYEQYF	TGTGCCAGCAGCTTAGCAGGGGGCTACGAGCAGTACTTC
.	TRBV4-3	TRBJ1-2	.	CASSDNRDYLNYGYTF	TGCGCCAGCAGCGATAACCGGGACTACTTAAACTATGGCTACACCTTC
.	TRBV9	TRBJ2-1	TRBD2	CASSAGLAGGVYNEQFF	TGTGCCAGCAGCGCAGGACTAGCGGGAGGGGTCTACAATGAGCAGTTCTTC
.	TRBV5-1	TRBJ1-1	.	CASSSGSVSGTEAFF	TGCGCCAGCAGCTCGGGGTCGGTTTCAGGAACTGAAGCTTTCTTT
.	TRBV4-2	TRBJ2-1	TRBD2	CASSQDLGTSSYNEQFF	TGTGCCAGCAGCCAAGATCTTGGGACTAGTTCCTACAATGAGCAGTTCTTC
.	TRBV11-2	TRBJ1-4	.	CASSLFRGEGEKLFF	TGTGCCAGCAGCTTATTTCGGGGTGAAGGCGAAAAACTGTTTTTT
.	TRBV4-1	TRBJ2-1	TRBD2	CASSGLGLAGDPYNEQFF	TGCGCCAGCAGCGGTTTGGGACTAGCGGGAGACCCCTACAATGAGCAGTTCTTC
.	TRBV7-3	TRBJ1-1	.	CASSLTVNTEAFF	TGTGCCAGCAGCTTGACAGTGAACACTGAAGCTTTCTTT
.	TRBV24-1	TRBJ2-3	.	CATSDSGSASLFMTDTQYF	TGTGCCACCAGTGATAGCGGTTCGGCTAGTCTATTTATGACAGATACGCAGTATTTT
.	TRBV5-8	TRBJ1-1	.	CASSPLSRLNTEAFF	TGTGCCAGCAGCCCCCTGAGCAGGTTAAACACTGAAGCTTTCTTT
.	TRBV6-5	TRBJ2-5	TRBD2	CASSPLGLAQETQYF	TGTGCCAGCAGCCCCTTGGGACTAGCTCAAGAGACCCAGTACTTC
.	TRBV5-6	TRBJ1-2	.	CASSLEAGYYGYTF	TGTGCCAGCAGCTTGGAGGCGGGCTACTATGGCTACACCTTC
few	TRBV5-1	TRBJ1-1	.	CASRVNTDTEAFF	TGCGCCAGCAGGGTAAACACCGACACTGAAGCTTTCTTT
.	TRBV11-3	TRBJ2-2	TRBD2	CASSPTGGNTGELFF	TGTGCCAGCAGCCCCACGGGAGGGAACACCGGGGAGCTGTTTTTT
.	TRBV20-1	TRBJ2-1	TRBD2	CSASPPSGSRYNEQFF	TGCAGTGCTAGTCCTCCTAGCGGGAGTAGGTACAATGAGCAGTTCTTC
.	TRBV4-2	TRBJ2-2	.	CASSQEHRTGNTGELFF	TGTGCCAGCAGCCAAGAGCATCGGACTGGGAACACCGGGGAGCTGTTTTTT
.	TRBV14	TRBJ2-1	TRBD2	CASSQKAGVSYNEQFF	TGTGCCAGCAGCCAAAAAGCGGGAGTTTCTTACAATGAGCAGTTCTTC
.	TRBV7-9	TRBJ1-1	.	CASSLGQGNTEAFF	TGTGCCAGCAGCTTAGGGCAGGGGAACACTGAAGCTTTCTTT
.	TRBV7-3	TRBJ2-7	.	CASSPGGTNEQYF	TGTGCCAGCAGCCCAGGTGGGACAAACGAGCAGTACTTC
.	TRBV9	TRBJ1-3	.	CASSPRLSPGNTIYF	TGTGCCAGCAGCCCCCGTTTGTCCCCTGGAAACACCATATATTTT
.	TRBV7-9	TRBJ2-2	.	CASSPFGHKNTGELFF	TGTGCCAGCAGCCCTTTTGGGCATAAGAACACCGGGGAGCTGTTTTTT
once	TRBV4-2	TRBJ1-2	.	CASSQDTGGGYTF	TGTGCCAGCAGCCAAGATACTGGAGGAGGCTACACCTTC
.	TRBV27	TRBJ1-6	TRBD1	CASNSRGGFGSPLHF	TGTGCCAGCAACTCTCGAGGGGGCTTCGGTTCACCCCTCCACTTT
.	TRBV7-9	TRBJ1-1	.	CASSPPWNTEAFF	TGTGCCAGCAGCCCTCCGTGGAACACTGAAGCTTTCTTT
.	TRBV14	TRBJ2-7	.	CASSQLRTSEQYF	TGTGCCAGCAGCCAGCTACGTACCTCCGAGCAGTACTTC
.	TRBV19	TRBJ2-1	TRBD2	CASSITSGRAYNEQFF	TGTGCCAGTAGTATCACTAGCGGGAGGGCCTACAATGAGCAGTTCTTC
few	TRBV7-2	TRBJ1-4	TRBD1	CASSLRTGEKLFF	TGTGCCAGCAGCTTAAGGACAGGAGAAAAACTGTTTTTT
.	TRBV28	TRBJ2-1	TRBD2	CASRPSLAGDYNEQFF	TGTGCCAGCAGACCCTCCCTAGCGGGAGACTACAATGAGCAGTTCTTC
.	TRBV12-5	TRBJ2-3	.	CASGSGSPDTQYF	TGTGCTAGTGGTAGTGGCTCGCCAGATACGCAGTATTTT
once	TRBV6-6	TRBJ1-3	.	CASSPRYLTISGNTIYF	TGTGCCAGCAGTCCGCGGTACCTAACAATCTCTGGAAACACCATATATTTT